A selection of T cell receptor beta chains follows, all from one sample in a study of blood T cell repertoires in COVID-19. Only in-frame clones appear in the TCRdb table, and some are missing; sequencing was by immunoSEQ multiplex PCR. Of 500,000 to 600,000 clones detected, 70% to 90% appear once; the ten largest clones hold roughly 8%. The sequenced sample consisted of peripheral blood. The receptor source for this set is a woman in her forties or fifties with COVID-19, enrolled during active disease. The CDR3 runs from the conserved cysteine through the conserved F or W. Rows may omit the clone size; those that give it use once, few, many or a size class.

cdr3_aa: CASSLAPNFYGYTF
j_call: TRBJ1-2
clone_size: -
v_call: TRBV27

cdr3_aa: CASSSFRVDGYTF
j_call: TRBJ1-2
clone_size: -
v_call: TRBV12-3/TRBV12-4

cdr3_aa: CASSLQSGTGSRGPQHF
j_call: TRBJ1-5
clone_size: few
v_call: TRBV28

cdr3_aa: CASMGSSGANVLTF
j_call: TRBJ2-6
clone_size: -
v_call: TRBV25-1

cdr3_aa: CASSVVGHGSYEQYF
j_call: TRBJ2-7
clone_size: -
v_call: TRBV9

cdr3_aa: CASSIGWGTATYGYTF
j_call: TRBJ1-2
clone_size: -
v_call: TRBV19

cdr3_aa: CASSPGGVSGNTIYF
j_call: TRBJ1-3
clone_size: -
v_call: TRBV5-1

cdr3_aa: CSASEGTGGGTEAFF
j_call: TRBJ1-1
clone_size: -
v_call: TRBV20-1

cdr3_aa: CASSLKTPRTDTQYF
j_call: TRBJ2-3
clone_size: -
v_call: TRBV11-3

cdr3_aa: CASSPLGTGGGQPQHF
j_call: TRBJ1-5
clone_size: -
v_call: TRBV19